This T cell receptor (beta chain) came from a study of response to subunit inactivated influenza vaccine. Whole-study findings and limits: Authors suggested each seasonal influenza vaccination recruits few new T cells.

A remark on this clonotype: No antigen is known for it.

TCRdb used MiXCR to reprocess the RT-PCR reads, holding one entry per CDR3 protein. In the table there are hundreds of thousands of distinct CDR3 sequences, 14% of which are singletons. The V gene's germline CDR1 is LGHDT and CDR2 YNNKEL (reference sequence). The germline V and J ends were trimmed by 2 bases and 7 bases, with 17 bases remaining between them. CDR3 length: 15 amino acids. The chain links TRBV3-1 to TRBJ2-5; D is ambiguous. The sample consisted of PBMCs from blood, taken 14 to 15 days before vaccination. The origin of this receptor is a man between 50 and 59 years old who received an inactivated influenza vaccine. The CDR3 nucleotides are TGTGCCAGCAGCCAACAAGTCGGACGGGCGCGGACCCAGTACTTC. Translation: CASSQQVGRARTQYF.